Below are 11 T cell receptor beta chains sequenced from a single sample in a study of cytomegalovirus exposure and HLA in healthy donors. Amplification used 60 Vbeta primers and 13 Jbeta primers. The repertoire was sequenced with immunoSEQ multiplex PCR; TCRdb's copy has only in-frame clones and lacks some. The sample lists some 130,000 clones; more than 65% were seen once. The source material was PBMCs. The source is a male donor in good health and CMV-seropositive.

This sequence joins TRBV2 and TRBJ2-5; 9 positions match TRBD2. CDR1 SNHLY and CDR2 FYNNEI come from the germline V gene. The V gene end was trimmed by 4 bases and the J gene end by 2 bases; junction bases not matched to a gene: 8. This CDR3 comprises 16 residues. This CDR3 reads CASSGGSGSIQETQYF. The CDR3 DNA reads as TGTGCCAGCAGTGGGGGTAGCGGGAGCATACAAGAGACCCAGTACTTC.

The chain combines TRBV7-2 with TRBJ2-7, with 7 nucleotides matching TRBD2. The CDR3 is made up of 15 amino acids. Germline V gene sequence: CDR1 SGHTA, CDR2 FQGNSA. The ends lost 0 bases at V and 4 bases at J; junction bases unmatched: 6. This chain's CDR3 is CASSLAFGGGYEQYF. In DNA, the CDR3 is TGTGCCAGCAGCTTAGCGTTCGGGGGAGGGTACGAGCAGTACTTC.

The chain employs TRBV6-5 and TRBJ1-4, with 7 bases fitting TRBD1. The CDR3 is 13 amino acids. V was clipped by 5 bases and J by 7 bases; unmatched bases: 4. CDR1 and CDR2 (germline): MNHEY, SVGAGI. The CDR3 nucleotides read TGTGCCAGCAGTGAAGGGACAGTTGAAAAACTGTTTTTT. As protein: CASSEGTVEKLFF.

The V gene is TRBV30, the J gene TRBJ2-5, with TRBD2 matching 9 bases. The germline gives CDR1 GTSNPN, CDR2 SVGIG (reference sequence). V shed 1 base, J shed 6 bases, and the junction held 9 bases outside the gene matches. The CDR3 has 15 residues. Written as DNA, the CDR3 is TGTGCCTGGAGTGGGGATAGCGGGGGTTCAAAGACCCAGTACTTC. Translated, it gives CAWSGDSGGSKTQYF.

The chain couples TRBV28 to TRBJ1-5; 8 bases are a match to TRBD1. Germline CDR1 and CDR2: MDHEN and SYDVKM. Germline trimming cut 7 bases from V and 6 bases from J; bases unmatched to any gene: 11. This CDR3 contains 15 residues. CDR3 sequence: CASKGDGQGGQPQHF. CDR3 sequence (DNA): TGTGCCAGCAAGGGGGATGGACAGGGTGGTCAGCCCCAGCATTTT.

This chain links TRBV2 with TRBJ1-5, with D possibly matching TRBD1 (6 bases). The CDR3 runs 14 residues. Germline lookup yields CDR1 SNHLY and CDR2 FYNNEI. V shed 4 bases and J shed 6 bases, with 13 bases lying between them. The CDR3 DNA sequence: TGTGCCAGCAGTGGGGGCCAGGGGTCTCAGCCCCAGCATTTT. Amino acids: CASSGGQGSQPQHF.

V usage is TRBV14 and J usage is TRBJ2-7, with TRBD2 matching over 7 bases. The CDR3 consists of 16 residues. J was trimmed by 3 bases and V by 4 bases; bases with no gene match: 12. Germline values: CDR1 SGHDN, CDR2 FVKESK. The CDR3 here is CASSPIGGSEDYEQYF. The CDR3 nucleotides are TGTGCCAGCAGCCCAATTGGCGGGAGTGAGGACTACGAGCAGTACTTC.

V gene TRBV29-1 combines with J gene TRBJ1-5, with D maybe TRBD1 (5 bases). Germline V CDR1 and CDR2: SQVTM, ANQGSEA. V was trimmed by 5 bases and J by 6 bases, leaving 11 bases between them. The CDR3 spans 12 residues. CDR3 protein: CSVQWGLQPQHF. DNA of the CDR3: TGCAGCGTTCAGTGGGGACTTCAGCCCCAGCATTTT.

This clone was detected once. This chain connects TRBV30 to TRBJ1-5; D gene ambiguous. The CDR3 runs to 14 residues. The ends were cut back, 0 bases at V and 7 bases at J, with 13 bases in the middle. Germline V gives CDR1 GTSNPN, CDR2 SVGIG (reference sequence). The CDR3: CAWSVRGLGQPQHF. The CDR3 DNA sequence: TGTGCCTGGAGTGTACGGGGATTAGGGCAGCCCCAGCATTTT.

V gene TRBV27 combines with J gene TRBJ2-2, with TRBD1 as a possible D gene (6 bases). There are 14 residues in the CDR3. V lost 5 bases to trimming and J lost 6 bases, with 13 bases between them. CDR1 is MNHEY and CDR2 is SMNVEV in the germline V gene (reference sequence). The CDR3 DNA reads TGTGCCAGCAGTGGCAACAGGGTGGCCGGGGAGCTGTTTTTT. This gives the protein CASSGNRVAGELFF.

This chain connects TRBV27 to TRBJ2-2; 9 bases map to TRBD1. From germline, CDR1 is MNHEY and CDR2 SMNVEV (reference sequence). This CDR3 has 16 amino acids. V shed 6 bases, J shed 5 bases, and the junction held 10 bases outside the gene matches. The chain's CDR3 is CASRDRGAEGTGELFF. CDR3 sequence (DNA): TGTGCCAGCAGGGACAGGGGTGCGGAGGGGACCGGGGAGCTGTTTTTT.